This T cell receptor (beta chain) was identified during a study of T cells in tuberculosis. Germline V CDR1 and CDR2: LGHNA, YSLEER. V shed 4 bases, J shed 0 bases, and the junction held 6 bases outside the gene matches. There are 16 residues in the CDR3. Only one count was recorded for this clone. The protocol was immunoSEQ multiplex PCR, while the TCRdb copy is restricted to in-frame clones and leaves out a portion. Of 30,000 to 45,000 clones in the sample, about 94% were seen once. This TCR came from a donor aged 5-35 years with latent tuberculosis or without tuberculosis infection. Some clones in this sample may be carry-over from other donors' samples. The material sequenced was PBMCs. This chain joins TRBV4-3 and TRBJ2-7; 10 bases are a match to TRBD2. The CDR3 region is CASSRTSGLSSYEQYF. The CDR3 nucleotides read TGCGCCAGCAGCCGGACTAGCGGCCTGAGCTCCTACGAGCAGTACTTC.